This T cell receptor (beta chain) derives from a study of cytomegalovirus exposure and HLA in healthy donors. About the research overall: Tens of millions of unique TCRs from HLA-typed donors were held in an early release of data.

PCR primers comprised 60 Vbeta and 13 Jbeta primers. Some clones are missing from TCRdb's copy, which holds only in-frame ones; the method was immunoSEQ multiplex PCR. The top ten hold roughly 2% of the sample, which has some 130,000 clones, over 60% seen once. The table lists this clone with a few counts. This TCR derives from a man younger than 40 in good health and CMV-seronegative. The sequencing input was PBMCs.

The CDR3 region has the DNA TGTGCCAGCAGCCAAGAAATATACAGAGGGTATTCAATGAACACTGAAGCTTTCTTT. This codes for CASSQEIYRGYSMNTEAFF. This chain connects TRBV4-2 to TRBJ1-1; D gene ambiguous. Germline CDR1 LGHNA, CDR2 YNFKEQ. The CDR3 is 19 residues long. Trimming took 0 bases from V and 0 from J, leaving 20 bases between them.